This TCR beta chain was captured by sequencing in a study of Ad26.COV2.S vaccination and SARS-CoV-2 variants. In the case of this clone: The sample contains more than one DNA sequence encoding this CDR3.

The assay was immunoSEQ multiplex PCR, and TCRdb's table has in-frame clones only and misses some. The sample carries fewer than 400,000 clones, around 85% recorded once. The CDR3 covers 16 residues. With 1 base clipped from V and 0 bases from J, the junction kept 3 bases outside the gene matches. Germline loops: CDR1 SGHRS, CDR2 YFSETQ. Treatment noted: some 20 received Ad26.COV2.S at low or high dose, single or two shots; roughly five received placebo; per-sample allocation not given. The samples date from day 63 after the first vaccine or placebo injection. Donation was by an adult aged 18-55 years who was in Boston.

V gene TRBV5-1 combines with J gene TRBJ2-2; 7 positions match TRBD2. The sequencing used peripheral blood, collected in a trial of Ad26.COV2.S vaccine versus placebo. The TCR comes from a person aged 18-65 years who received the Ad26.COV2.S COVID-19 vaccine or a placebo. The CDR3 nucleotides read TGCGCCAGCAGCTTGTCGGCGGGGGCGAACACCGGGGAGCTGTTTTTT. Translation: CASSLSAGANTGELFF.